This TCR beta chain was found in a study of blood T cell repertoires in COVID-19. For the study at large: The samples span acute and convalescent COVID-19 from the United States, Italy and Spain. PBMCs, B-cell-depleted T cells, or T cells provided the cDNA or gDNA that made up the material.

In the original processing: Cell counts per sample came from amplifying reference gene primers. Data came from immunoSEQ multiplex PCR; TCRdb stores just in-frame clones and leaves some out. That table supplies the V and J calls and clone size; D and trimming were determined from the DNA. In the table there are fewer than 300,000 clones, about nine tenths of which are singletons. CDR3 length: 16 residues. V lost 11 bases, J lost 10 bases, and 18 bases stayed unmatched. CDR1 is WNHNN, CDR2 SYGVQD, per germline (reference sequence). The sequenced material came from peripheral blood. The rearrangement uses TRBV10-1 and TRBJ1-6; 9 bases fit TRBD1. The sequence was obtained from a woman between 35 and 50 years old who had recovered from COVID-19. The CDR3 DNA follows: TGCGCCGGTAGCATAGCGGAGGGACAGGGTGAGTCACCCCTCCACTTT. Translated: CAGSIAEGQGESPLHF.